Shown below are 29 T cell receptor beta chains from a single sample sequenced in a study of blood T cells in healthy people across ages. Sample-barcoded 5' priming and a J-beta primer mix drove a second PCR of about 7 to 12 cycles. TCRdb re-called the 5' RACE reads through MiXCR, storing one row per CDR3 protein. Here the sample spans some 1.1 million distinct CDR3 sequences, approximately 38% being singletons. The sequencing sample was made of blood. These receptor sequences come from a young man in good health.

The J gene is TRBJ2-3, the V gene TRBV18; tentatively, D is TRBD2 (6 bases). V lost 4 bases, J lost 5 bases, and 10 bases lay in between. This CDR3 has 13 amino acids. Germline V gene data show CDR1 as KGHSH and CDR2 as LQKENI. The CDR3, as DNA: TGTGCCAGCTCACGGGCGGGACTAGATACGCAGTATTTT. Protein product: CASSRAGLDTQYF.

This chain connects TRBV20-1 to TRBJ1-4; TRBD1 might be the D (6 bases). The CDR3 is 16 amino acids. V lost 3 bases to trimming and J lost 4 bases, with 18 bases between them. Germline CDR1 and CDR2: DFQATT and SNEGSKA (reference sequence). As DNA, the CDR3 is TGCAGTGCTAGGCAACCCCCAGGGGAGGGTAATGAAAAACTGTTTTTT. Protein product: CSARQPPGEGNEKLFF.

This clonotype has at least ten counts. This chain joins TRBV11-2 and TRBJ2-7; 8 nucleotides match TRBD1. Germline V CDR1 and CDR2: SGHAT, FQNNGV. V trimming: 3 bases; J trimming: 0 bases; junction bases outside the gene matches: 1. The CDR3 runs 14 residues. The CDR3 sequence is CASSFDRGSYEQYF. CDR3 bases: TGTGCCAGCAGCTTCGACAGGGGCTCCTACGAGCAGTACTTC.

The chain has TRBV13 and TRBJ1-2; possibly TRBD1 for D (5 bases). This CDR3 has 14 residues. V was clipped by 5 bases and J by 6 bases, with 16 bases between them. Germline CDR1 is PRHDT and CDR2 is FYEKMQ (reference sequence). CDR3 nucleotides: TGTGCCAGCAGCGTGACAGCCCCATTTGATGGCTACACCTTC. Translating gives CASSVTAPFDGYTF. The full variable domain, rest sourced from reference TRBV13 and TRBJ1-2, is AAGVIQSPRHLIKEKRETATLKCYPIPRHDTVYWYQQGPGQDPQFLISFYEKMQSDKGSIPDRFSAQQFSDYHSELNMSSLELGDSALYFCASSVTAPFDGYTFGSGTRLTVV.

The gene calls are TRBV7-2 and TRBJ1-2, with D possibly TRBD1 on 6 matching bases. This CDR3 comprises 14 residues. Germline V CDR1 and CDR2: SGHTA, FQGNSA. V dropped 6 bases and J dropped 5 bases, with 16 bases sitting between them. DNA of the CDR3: TGTGCCAGCAGGGGAACCAGGGGCTTGTATGGCTACACCTTC. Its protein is CASRGTRGLYGYTF.

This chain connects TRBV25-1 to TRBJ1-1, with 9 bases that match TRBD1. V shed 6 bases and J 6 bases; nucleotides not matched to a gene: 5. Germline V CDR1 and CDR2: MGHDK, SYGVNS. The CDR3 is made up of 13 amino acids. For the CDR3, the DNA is TGTGCCAGCAGCCGGGACAGGGATTCTGAAGCTTTCTTT. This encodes CASSRDRDSEAFF.

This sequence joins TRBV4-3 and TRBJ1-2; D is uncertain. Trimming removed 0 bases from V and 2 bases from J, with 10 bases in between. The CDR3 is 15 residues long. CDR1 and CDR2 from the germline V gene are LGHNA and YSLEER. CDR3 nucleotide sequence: TGCGCCAGCAGCCAAGATACAGCTATCAACTATGGCTACACCTTC. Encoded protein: CASSQDTAINYGYTF.

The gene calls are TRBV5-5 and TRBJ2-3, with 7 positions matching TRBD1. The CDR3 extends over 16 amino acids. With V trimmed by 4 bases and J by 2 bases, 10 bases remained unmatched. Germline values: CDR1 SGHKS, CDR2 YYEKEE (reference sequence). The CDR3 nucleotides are TGTGCCAGCAGCAGGTCCGGGACAGACTTCACAGATACGCAGTATTTT. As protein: CASSRSGTDFTDTQYF.

The CDR3 sequence: CSFHGGSPRNEQFF. The CDR3 DNA follows: TGCAGCTTCCATGGGGGCTCCCCTCGGAATGAGCAGTTCTTC. The chain has TRBV29-1 and TRBJ2-1; weak D call: TRBD1 (6 bases). Germline V gives CDR1 SQVTM, CDR2 ANQGSEA. V lost 8 bases and J 7 bases, leaving 21 bases between the germline ends. The CDR3 has 14 residues.

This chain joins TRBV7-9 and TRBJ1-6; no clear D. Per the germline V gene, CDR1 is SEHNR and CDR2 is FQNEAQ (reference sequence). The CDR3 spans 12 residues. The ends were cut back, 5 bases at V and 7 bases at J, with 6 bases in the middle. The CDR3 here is CASSTENSPLHF. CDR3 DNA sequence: TGTGCCAGCAGCACGGAGAATTCACCCCTCCACTTT.

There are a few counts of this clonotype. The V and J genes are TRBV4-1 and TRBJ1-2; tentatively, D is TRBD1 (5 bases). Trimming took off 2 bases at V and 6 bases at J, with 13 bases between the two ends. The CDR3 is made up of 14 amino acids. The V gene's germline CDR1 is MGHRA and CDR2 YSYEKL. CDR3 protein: CASSQIPVGHGYTF. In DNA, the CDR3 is TGCGCCAGCAGCCAAATTCCGGTGGGGCATGGCTACACCTTC.

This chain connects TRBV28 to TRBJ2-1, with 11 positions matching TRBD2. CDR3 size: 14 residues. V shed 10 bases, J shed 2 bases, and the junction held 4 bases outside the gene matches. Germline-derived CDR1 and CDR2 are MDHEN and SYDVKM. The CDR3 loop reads CATTLAGAYNEQFF. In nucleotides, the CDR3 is TGTGCCACCACACTAGCGGGGGCCTACAATGAGCAGTTCTTC.

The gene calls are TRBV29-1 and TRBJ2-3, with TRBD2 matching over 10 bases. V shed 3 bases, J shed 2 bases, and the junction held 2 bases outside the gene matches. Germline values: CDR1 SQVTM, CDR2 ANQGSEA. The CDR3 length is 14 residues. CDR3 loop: CSVDTSGITDTQYF. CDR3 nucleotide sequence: TGCAGCGTTGATACTAGCGGGATCACAGATACGCAGTATTTT.

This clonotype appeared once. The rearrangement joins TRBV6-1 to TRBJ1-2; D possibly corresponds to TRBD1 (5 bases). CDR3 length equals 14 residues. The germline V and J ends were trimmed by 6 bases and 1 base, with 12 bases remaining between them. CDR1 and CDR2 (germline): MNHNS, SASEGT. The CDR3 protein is CASSREGDNYGYTF. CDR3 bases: TGTGCCAGCAGCCGGGAAGGGGATAACTATGGCTACACCTTC.

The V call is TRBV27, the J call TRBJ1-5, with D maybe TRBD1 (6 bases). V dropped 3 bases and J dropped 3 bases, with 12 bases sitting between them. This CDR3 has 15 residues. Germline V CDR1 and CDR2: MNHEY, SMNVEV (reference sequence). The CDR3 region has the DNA TGTGCCAGCAGTTTGTTGACAGGCGCCAATCAGCCCCAGCATTTT. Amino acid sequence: CASSLLTGANQPQHF.

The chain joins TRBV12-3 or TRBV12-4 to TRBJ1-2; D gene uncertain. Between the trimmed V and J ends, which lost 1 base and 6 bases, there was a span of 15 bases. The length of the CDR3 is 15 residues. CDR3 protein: CASSLEVASPHGYTF. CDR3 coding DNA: TGTGCCAGCAGTTTAGAAGTGGCCTCTCCCCATGGCTACACCTTC.

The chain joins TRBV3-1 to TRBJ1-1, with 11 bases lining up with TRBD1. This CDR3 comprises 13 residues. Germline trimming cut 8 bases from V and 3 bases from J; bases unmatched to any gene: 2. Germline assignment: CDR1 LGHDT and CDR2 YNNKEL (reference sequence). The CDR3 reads CASGGQGDTEAFF. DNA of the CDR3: TGTGCCAGCGGGGGACAGGGGGACACTGAAGCTTTCTTT.

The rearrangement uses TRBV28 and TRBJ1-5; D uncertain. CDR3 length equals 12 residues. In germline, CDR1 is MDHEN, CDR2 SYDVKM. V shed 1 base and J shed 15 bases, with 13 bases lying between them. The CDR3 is CASSLLETSRHF. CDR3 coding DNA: TGTGCCAGCAGTTTATTGGAAACCTCCAGGCATTTT.

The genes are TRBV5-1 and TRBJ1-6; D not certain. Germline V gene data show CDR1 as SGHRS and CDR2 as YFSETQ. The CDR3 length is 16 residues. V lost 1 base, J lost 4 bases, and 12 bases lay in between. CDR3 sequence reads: CASSLIREEYNSPLHF. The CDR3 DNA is TGCGCCAGCAGCTTGATAAGGGAGGAATATAATTCACCCCTCCACTTT.

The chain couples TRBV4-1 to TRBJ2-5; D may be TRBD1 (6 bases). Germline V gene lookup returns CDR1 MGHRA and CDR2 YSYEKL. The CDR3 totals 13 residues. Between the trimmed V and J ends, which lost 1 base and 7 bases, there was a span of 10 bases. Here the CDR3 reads CASSQGTAATQYF. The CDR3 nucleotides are TGCGCCAGCAGCCAAGGGACAGCGGCGACCCAGTACTTC.

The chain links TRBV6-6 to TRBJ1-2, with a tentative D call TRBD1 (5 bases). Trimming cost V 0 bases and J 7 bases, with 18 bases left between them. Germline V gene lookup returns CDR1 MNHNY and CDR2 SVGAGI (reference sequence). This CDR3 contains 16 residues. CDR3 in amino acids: CASSYSDRGRDFGYTF. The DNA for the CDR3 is TGTGCCAGCAGTTACTCGGATCGGGGTAGGGACTTTGGCTACACCTTC.

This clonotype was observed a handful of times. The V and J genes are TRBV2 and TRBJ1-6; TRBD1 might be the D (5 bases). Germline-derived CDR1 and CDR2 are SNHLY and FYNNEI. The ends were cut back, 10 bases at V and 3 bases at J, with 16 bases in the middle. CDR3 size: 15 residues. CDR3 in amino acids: CATRQSSLYNSPLHF. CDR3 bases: TGTGCCACCAGACAGTCTTCGCTCTATAATTCACCCCTCCACTTT.

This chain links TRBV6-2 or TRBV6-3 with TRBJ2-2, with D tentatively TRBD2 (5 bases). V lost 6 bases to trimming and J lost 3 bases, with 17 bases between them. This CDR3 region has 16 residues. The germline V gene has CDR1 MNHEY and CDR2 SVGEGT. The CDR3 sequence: CASSSDAYGDTGELFF. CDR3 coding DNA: TGTGCCAGCAGCTCCGACGCCTACGGGGACACCGGGGAGCTGTTTTTT.

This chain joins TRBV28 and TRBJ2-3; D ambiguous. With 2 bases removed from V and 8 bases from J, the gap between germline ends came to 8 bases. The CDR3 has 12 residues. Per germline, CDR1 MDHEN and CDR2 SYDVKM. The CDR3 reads CASSLVPGTQYF. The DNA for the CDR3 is TGTGCCAGCAGTTTAGTGCCCGGTACGCAGTATTTT.

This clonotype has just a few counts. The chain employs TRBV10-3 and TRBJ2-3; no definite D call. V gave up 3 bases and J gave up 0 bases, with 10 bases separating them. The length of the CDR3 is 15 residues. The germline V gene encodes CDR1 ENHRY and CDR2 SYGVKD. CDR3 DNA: TGTGCCATCAGTGATTTTGCCAACAGCACAGATACGCAGTATTTT. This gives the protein CAISDFANSTDTQYF.

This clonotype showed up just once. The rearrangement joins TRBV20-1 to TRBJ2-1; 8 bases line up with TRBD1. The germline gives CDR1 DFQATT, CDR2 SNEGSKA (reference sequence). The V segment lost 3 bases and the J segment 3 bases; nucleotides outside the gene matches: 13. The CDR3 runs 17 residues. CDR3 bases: TGCAGTGCTAGGAGGACAGGGAGACAGGCCTTCTACAATGAGCAGTTCTTC. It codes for CSARRTGRQAFYNEQFF.

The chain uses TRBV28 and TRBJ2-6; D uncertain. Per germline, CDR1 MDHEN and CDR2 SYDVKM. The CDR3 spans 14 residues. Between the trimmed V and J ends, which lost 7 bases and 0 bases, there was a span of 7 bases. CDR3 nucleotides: TGTGCCAGCATCCCGACCTCTGGGGCCAACGTCCTGACTTTC. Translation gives CASIPTSGANVLTF.

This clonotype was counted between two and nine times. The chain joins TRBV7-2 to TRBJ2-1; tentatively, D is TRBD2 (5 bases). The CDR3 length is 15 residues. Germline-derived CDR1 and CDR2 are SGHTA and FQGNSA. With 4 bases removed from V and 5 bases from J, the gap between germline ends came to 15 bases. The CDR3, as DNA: TGTGCCAGCAGCTCCCTGCCGGGGTTAAACAATGAGCAGTTCTTC. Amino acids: CASSSLPGLNNEQFF.

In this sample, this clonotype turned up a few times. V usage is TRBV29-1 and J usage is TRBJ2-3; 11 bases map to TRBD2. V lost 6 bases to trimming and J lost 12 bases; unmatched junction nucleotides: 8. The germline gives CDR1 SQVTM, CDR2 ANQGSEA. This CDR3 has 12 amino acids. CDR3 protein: CSVRASGGIQYF. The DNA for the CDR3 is TGCAGCGTGCGGGCTAGCGGGGGGATACAGTATTTT.